This entry describes one T cell receptor (beta chain). Its antigen is undetermined. This sample was taken from a study of shared clonotypes between healthy human individuals. In the study overall: Per-donor plates numbered three CD4 naive, three CD4 memory, two CD8 naive and one CD8 memory.

The healthy adult donors were HIV-negative and reported no recent acute infections or vaccinations. The donors were all Caucasian adults (living in Nashville, Tennessee). Study-level results: Naive subsets typically showed greater estimated richness than memory subsets.

Germline CDR1 reads SGHTA; CDR2 reads FQGNSA. The CDR3 extends over 15 amino acids. The germline V and J ends were trimmed by 5 bases and 4 bases, with 15 bases remaining between them. Assay: immunoSEQ multiplex PCR; the TCRdb copy retains only in-frame clones and omits some. The repertoire includes under 1,100,000 clones, about 76% of them detected once, and about 1.4% sits in the top ten. Sequencing was done on a sample of memory CD4+ T cells sorted from blood. This sample's subset: CD45RA-negative fraction. The chain employs TRBV7-2 and TRBJ2-1; maybe TRBD2 (6 bases). The source of this sequence is a man between 18 and 35 years old in good health. DNA of the CDR3: TGTGCCAGCAGCGTGGTGCGGGGCCTTTACAATGAGCAGTTCTTC. Its protein is CASSVVRGLYNEQFF.